This T cell receptor (beta chain) was sequenced for a study of blood T cell repertoires in COVID-19. Study overall: The United States, Italy and Spain provided the acute and convalescent COVID-19 samples. PBMCs, B-cell-depleted T cells, or T cells provided the cDNA or gDNA that made up the material.

TCRdb's copy holds only in-frame clones and misses some; the assay was immunoSEQ multiplex PCR. The data contain a few hundred thousand clones, about 89% of them singletons. CDR1 and CDR2 (germline): SGHRS, YFSETQ. CDR3 length: 16 residues. The V segment lost 0 bases and the J segment 5 bases; nucleotides outside the gene matches: 8. V usage is TRBV5-1 and J usage is TRBJ2-5; 9 bases match TRBD1. This clonotype was obtained from a woman aged 55 to 70 with acute or convalescent COVID-19. Sequenced material: peripheral blood. The CDR3 bases are TGCGCCAGCAGCTTGGCGAGGACAGGGGCTGAGGAGACCCAGTACTTC. This gives the protein CASSLARTGAEETQYF.